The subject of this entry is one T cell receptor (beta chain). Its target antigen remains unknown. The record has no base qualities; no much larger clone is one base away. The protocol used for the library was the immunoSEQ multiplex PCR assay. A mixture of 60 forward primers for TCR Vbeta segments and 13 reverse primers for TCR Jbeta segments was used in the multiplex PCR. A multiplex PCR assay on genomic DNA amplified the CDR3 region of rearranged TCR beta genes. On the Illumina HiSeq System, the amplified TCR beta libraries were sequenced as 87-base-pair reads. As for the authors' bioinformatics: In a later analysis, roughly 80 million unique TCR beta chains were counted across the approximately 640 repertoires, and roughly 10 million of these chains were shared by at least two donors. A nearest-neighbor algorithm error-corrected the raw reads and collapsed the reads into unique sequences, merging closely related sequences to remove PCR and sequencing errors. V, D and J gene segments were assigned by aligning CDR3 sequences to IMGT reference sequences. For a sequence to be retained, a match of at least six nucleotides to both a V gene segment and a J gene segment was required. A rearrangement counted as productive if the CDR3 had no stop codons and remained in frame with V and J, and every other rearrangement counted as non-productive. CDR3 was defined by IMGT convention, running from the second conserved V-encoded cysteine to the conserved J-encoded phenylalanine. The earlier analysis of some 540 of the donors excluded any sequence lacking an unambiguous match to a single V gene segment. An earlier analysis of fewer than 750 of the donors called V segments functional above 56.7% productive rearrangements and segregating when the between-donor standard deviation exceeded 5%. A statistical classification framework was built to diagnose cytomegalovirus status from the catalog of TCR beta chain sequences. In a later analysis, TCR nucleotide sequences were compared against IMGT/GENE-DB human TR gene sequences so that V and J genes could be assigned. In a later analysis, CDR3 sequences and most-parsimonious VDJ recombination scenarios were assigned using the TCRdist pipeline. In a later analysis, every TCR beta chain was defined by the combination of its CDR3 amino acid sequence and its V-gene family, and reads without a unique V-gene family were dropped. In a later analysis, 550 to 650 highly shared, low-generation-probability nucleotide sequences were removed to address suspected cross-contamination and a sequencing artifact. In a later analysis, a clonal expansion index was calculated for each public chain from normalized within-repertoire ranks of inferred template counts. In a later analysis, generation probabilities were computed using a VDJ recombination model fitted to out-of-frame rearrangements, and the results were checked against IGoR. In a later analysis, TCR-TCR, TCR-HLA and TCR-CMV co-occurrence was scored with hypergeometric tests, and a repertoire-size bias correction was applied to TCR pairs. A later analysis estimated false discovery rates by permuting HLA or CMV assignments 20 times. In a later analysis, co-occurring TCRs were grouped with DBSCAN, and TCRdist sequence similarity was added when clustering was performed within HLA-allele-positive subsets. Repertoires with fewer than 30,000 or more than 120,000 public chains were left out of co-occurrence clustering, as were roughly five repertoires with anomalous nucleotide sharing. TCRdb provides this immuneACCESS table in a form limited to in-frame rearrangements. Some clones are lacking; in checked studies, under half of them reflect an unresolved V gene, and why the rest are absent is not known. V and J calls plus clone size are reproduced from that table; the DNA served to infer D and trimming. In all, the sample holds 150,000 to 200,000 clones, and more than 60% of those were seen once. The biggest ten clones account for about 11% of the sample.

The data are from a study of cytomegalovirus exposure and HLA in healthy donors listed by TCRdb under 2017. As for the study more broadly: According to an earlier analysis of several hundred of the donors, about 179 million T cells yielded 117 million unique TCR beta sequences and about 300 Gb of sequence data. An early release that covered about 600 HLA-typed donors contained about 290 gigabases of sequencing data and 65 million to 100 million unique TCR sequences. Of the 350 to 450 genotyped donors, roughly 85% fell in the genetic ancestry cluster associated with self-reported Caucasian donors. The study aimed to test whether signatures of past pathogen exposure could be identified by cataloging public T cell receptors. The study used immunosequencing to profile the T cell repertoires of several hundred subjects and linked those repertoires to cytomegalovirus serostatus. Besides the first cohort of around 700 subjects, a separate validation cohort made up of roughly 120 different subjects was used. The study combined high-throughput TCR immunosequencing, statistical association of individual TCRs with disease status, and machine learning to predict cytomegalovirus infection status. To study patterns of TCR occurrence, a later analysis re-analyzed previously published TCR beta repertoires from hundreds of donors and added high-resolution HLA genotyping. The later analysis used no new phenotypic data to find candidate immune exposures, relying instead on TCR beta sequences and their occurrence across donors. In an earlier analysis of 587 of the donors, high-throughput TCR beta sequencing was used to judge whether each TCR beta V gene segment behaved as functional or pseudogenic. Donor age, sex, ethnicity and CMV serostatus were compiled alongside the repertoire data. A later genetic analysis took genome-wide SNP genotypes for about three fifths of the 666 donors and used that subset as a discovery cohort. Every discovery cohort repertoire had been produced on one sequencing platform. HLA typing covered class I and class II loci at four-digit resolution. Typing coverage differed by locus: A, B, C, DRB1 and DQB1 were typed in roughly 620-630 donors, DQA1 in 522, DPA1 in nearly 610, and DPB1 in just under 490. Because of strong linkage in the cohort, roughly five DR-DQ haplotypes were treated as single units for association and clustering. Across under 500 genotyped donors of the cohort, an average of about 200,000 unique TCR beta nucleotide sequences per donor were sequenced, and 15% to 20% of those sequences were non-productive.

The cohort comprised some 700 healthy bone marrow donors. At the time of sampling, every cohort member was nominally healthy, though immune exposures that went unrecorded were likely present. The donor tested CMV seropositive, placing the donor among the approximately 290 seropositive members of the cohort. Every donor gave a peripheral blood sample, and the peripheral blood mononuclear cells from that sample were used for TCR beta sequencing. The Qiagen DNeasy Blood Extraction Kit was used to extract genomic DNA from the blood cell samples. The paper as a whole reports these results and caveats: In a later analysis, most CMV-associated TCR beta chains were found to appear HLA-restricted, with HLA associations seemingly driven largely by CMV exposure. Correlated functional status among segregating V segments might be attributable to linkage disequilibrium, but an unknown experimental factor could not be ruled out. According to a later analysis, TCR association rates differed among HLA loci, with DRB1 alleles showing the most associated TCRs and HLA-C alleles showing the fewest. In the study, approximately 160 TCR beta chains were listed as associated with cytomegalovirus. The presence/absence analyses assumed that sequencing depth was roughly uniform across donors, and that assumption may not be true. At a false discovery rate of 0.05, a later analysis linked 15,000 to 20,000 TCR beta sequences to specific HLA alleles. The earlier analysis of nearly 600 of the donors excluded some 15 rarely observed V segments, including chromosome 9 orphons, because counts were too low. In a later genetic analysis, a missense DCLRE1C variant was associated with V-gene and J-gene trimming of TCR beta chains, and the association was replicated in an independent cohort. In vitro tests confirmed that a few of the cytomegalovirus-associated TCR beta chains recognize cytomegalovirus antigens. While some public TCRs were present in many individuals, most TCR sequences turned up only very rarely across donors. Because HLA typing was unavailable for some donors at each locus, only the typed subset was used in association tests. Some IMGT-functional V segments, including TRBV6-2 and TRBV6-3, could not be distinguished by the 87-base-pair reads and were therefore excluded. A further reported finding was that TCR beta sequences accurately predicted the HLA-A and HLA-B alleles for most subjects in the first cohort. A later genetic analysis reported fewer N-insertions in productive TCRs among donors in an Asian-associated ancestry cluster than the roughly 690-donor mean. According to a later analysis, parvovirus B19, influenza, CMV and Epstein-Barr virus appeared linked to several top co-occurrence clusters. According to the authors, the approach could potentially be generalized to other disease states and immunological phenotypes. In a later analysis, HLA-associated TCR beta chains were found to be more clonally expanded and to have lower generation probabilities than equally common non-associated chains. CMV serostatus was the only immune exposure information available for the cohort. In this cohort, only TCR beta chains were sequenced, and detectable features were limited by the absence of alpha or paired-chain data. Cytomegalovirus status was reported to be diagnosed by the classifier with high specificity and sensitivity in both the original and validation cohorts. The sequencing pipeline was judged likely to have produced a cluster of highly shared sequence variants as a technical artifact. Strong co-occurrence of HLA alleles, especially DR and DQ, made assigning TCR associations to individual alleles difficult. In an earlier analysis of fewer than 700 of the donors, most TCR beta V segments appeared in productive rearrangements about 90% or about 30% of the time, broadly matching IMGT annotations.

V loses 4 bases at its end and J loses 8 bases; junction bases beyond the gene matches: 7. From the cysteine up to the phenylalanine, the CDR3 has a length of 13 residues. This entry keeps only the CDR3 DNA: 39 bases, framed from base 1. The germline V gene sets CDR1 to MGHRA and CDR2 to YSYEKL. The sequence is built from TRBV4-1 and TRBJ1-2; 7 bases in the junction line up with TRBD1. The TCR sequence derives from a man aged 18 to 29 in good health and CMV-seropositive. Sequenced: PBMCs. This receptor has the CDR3 CASSRTGVYGYTF. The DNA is TGCGCCAGCAGCCGTACAGGGGTGTACGGCTACACCTTC.